The clone carrying this T cell receptor beta chain was counted many times. The data were obtained in a study of blood T cells in healthy people across ages. Then a second PCR, running roughly 7 to 11 cycles, was carried out with a sample-barcoded 5' primer and a J-beta primer mix. TCRdb used MiXCR to reprocess the 5' RACE reads, holding one entry per CDR3 protein. The sample consists of hundreds of thousands of distinct CDR3 sequences, 35% to 50% of them appearing once. This TCR was sampled from a man aged 80 or over in good health. Sequenced: blood.

CDR3 in amino acids: CSARDQLISGSSYEQYF. The CDR3 DNA follows: TGCAGTGCTAGAGATCAACTGATTAGCGGTAGCTCCTACGAGCAGTACTTC. This chain joins TRBV20-1 and TRBJ2-7; tentatively, D is TRBD2 (6 bases). CDR1 is DFQATT and CDR2 is SNEGSKA in the germline V gene (reference sequence). Deletions cut 0 bases from V and 0 bases from J, with 18 bases between. The CDR3 has 17 amino acids.